Listed below are T cell receptor beta chains from one sample, sequenced in a study of early T cells in non-severe SARS-CoV-2 infection. TCRdb called the 5' RACE reads again in MiXCR, with one record for every CDR3 protein. The table shows 35,000 to 50,000 distinct CDR3 sequences, with around 6.9% occurring only once. Source material: whole blood. The source is an adult who was a healthcare worker with PCR-confirmed SARS-CoV-2 infection or an uninfected control (not recorded which). The CDR3 runs from the conserved cysteine through the conserved F or W. The D gene is left open where the match is weak. Clone size, where shown, is once, few, many, or a class for clones that have expanded.

clone size,D gene,V gene,J gene,CDR3 protein,CDR3 DNA
once,TRBD1,TRBV6-2/TRBV6-3,TRBJ2-1,CASSENPLGQGSYNEQFF,TGTGCCAGCAGTGAGAATCCCCTCGGACAGGGATCCTACAATGAGCAGTTCTTC
few,-,TRBV18,TRBJ2-3,CASSPNLGAADTQYF,TGTGCCAGCTCACCAAACTTGGGCGCGGCAGATACGCAGTATTTT
few,-,TRBV6-2/TRBV6-3,TRBJ2-2,CASSPLQGISNTGELFF,TGTGCCAGCAGTCCGCTTCAGGGAATCTCGAACACCGGGGAGCTGTTTTTT
-,-,TRBV6-4,TRBJ2-3,CASSEGVSTDTQYF,TGTGCCAGCAGTGAGGGGGTAAGCACAGATACGCAGTATTTT
-,-,TRBV29-1,TRBJ2-2,CSVDWGLETGELFF,TGCAGCGTTGATTGGGGATTGGAAACCGGGGAGCTGTTTTTT
few,-,TRBV10-3,TRBJ2-2,CAISAAASNTGELFF,TGTGCCATCAGTGCGGCGGCCTCGAACACCGGGGAGCTGTTTTTT
many,-,TRBV5-6,TRBJ1-6,CASSWSVRNSPLHF,TGTGCCAGCAGCTGGTCGGTCAGGAATTCACCCCTCCACTTT
-,TRBD1,TRBV6-2/TRBV6-3,TRBJ1-6,CASSYSARGPPMALHF,TGTGCCAGCAGTTACAGCGCCAGGGGGCCGCCGATGGCCCTCCACTTT
-,TRBD1,TRBV6-5,TRBJ1-1,CASSRTTGKTEAFF,TGTGCCAGCAGTAGGACGACAGGGAAGACTGAAGCTTTCTTT
-,-,TRBV7-9,TRBJ2-5,CASSPPIPRERETQYF,TGTGCCAGCAGCCCCCCCATTCCCAGAGAGCGAGAGACCCAGTACTTC
-,-,TRBV20-1,TRBJ1-1,CSASLQANTEAFF,TGCAGTGCTAGCTTGCAAGCGAACACTGAAGCTTTCTTT
many,-,TRBV15,TRBJ2-7,CATSTLTGVSYEQYF,TGTGCCACCAGCACTTTGACCGGGGTTTCCTACGAGCAGTACTTC
many,-,TRBV3-1,TRBJ2-6,CASSQPVSPSGANVLTF,TGTGCCAGCAGCCAGCCCGTTTCCCCATCTGGGGCCAACGTCCTGACTTTC
many,-,TRBV12-3/TRBV12-4,TRBJ2-7,CASRFAGSFYEQYF,TGTGCCAGCAGGTTTGCGGGCTCTTTCTACGAGCAGTACTTC
few,-,TRBV5-1,TRBJ1-1,CASSLTGNTEAFF,TGCGCCAGCAGCTTGACCGGTAACACTGAAGCTTTCTTT
-,TRBD2,TRBV6-2/TRBV6-3,TRBJ2-3,CASSRGGRGTDTQYF,TGTGCCAGCAGCCGCGGCGGGAGGGGCACAGATACGCAGTATTTT
-,-,TRBV10-3,TRBJ2-7,CAISVGGPSSYEQYF,TGTGCCATCAGTGTCGGAGGGCCCTCCTCCTACGAGCAGTACTTC
many,TRBD1,TRBV7-9,TRBJ2-7,CASSLTGTGSSYEQYF,TGTGCCAGCAGCTTAACCGGGACAGGGAGCTCCTACGAGCAGTACTTC
-,-,TRBV21-1,TRBJ2-7,CASTERWLAGATYEQYF,TGTGCCAGCACCGAAAGGTGGCTAGCGGGGGCAACCTACGAGCAGTACTTC
few,TRBD1,TRBV11-2,TRBJ1-2,CASSHPTGHYGYTF,TGTGCCAGCAGTCACCCGACAGGGCACTATGGCTACACCTTC
-,-,TRBV20-1,TRBJ2-6,CSASEQDSGANVLTF,TGCAGTGCTAGTGAACAGGACTCTGGGGCCAACGTCCTGACTTTC
many,-,TRBV20-1,TRBJ1-2,CSARDYLWGGGYTF,TGCAGTGCTAGAGATTACCTTTGGGGAGGTGGCTACACCTTC
-,TRBD1,TRBV9,TRBJ1-2,CASSARQGRSYGYTF,TGTGCCAGCAGCGCACGACAGGGGAGGAGCTATGGCTACACCTTC
few,-,TRBV11-2,TRBJ1-2,CASSIRGENYGYTF,TGTGCCAGCAGCATTAGAGGGGAAAACTATGGCTACACCTTC
many,TRBD2,TRBV9,TRBJ2-3,CASSAGASGGAASDTQYF,TGTGCCAGCAGCGCCGGGGCTAGCGGGGGGGCAGCGTCAGATACGCAGTATTTT
few,-,TRBV10-3,TRBJ2-7,CAISDRDFYEQYF,TGTGCCATCAGTGACAGGGACTTCTACGAGCAGTACTTC
few,-,TRBV18,TRBJ1-5,CASSPFPPGQSNQPQHF,TGTGCCAGCTCACCCTTCCCACCCGGGCAGTCAAATCAGCCCCAGCATTTT
few,TRBD1,TRBV20-1,TRBJ1-1,CSARQGDTEAFF,TGCAGTGCTAGACAGGGGGACACTGAAGCTTTCTTT
many,TRBD1,TRBV18,TRBJ2-7,CASSPEARGQQYF,TGTGCCAGCTCACCAGAAGCCAGGGGGCAGCAGTACTTC
-,-,TRBV20-1,TRBJ2-1,CSAPSGGSSYNEQFF,TGCAGTGCTCCCTCCGGGGGAAGCTCCTACAATGAGCAGTTCTTC
medium-sized,-,TRBV10-2,TRBJ2-5,CASSAGRRQETQYF,TGCGCCAGCAGTGCGGGGAGGAGACAAGAGACCCAGTACTTC
few,-,TRBV5-4,TRBJ1-1,CASSPYSGSAEAFF,TGTGCCAGCAGCCCTTACAGTGGATCCGCTGAAGCTTTCTTT
few,-,TRBV12-3/TRBV12-4,TRBJ1-6,CASSLMGKSPLHF,TGTGCCAGCAGTTTGATGGGGAAATCACCCCTCCACTTT
few,TRBD1,TRBV2,TRBJ1-1,CASKDTGGGDEAFF,TGTGCCAGCAAGGATACAGGGGGCGGTGATGAAGCTTTCTTT
many,-,TRBV9,TRBJ2-1,CASSVFGGEQFF,TGTGCCAGCAGCGTATTCGGCGGTGAGCAGTTCTTC
few,-,TRBV7-6,TRBJ2-2,CASSSAGGSNTGELFF,TGTGCCAGCAGCTCGGCCGGCGGATCGAACACCGGGGAGCTGTTTTTT
-,-,TRBV7-2,TRBJ1-1,CASGRQGTEAFF,TGTGCCAGCGGCCGTCAGGGCACTGAAGCTTTCTTT
few,-,TRBV30,TRBJ2-7,CAWRLWGVTYEQYF,TGTGCCTGGAGATTGTGGGGGGTTACCTACGAGCAGTACTTC
few,TRBD2,TRBV20-1,TRBJ2-3,CSARSPSLRGGDTQYF,TGCAGTGCTAGGTCCCCCTCCCTCCGCGGGGGAGATACGCAGTATTTT
-,TRBD1,TRBV7-2,TRBJ1-1,CASSPTGGKTEAFF,TGTGCCAGCAGCCCCACAGGGGGAAAAACTGAAGCTTTCTTT
few,TRBD2,TRBV6-2/TRBV6-3,TRBJ2-1,CASRRPGLAASYNEQFF,TGTGCCAGCAGACGACCGGGACTAGCGGCCTCCTACAATGAGCAGTTCTTC
medium-sized,-,TRBV29-1,TRBJ1-1,CSVLQGFGTEAFF,TGCAGCGTACTCCAGGGGTTCGGAACTGAAGCTTTCTTT
-,-,TRBV5-1,TRBJ1-4,CATNPGEEESNEKLFF,TGCGCCACCAATCCGGGGGAGGAAGAGAGTAATGAAAAACTGTTTTTT
-,-,TRBV18,TRBJ2-5,CASSPRGLQETQYF,TGTGCCAGCTCACCACGCGGACTGCAAGAGACCCAGTACTTC
few,-,TRBV2,TRBJ2-1,CASNLANEQFF,TGTGCCAGCAACCTAGCCAATGAGCAGTTCTTC
many,-,TRBV18,TRBJ1-6,CASSPETGNNSPLHF,TGTGCCAGCTCACCAGAGACAGGAAATAATTCACCCCTCCACTTT
-,-,TRBV20-1,TRBJ1-5,CSAREGQTQPQHF,TGCAGTGCTAGAGAGGGGCAGACCCAGCCCCAGCATTTT
few,-,TRBV29-1,TRBJ1-3,CSVEADSGNTIYF,TGCAGCGTTGAGGCAGACTCTGGAAACACCATATATTTT
-,-,TRBV10-2,TRBJ1-1,CASMGRPRGAFF,TGCGCCAGCATGGGTAGACCTAGGGGAGCTTTCTTT
-,-,TRBV6-1,TRBJ1-1,CASSDTWGRINTEAFF,TGTGCCAGCAGTGATACATGGGGAAGAATAAACACTGAAGCTTTCTTT
many,-,TRBV6-6,TRBJ1-5,CASRQGNSNQPQHF,TGTGCCAGCAGACAGGGTAATAGCAATCAGCCCCAGCATTTT
many,-,TRBV7-2,TRBJ2-2,CASSLAGGRTGELFF,TGTGCCAGCAGCTTAGCGGGGGGGCGGACCGGGGAGCTGTTTTTT
-,-,TRBV7-8,TRBJ1-4,CASSGGPISSSNEKLFF,TGTGCCAGCAGCGGCGGCCCCATCTCAAGTAGTAATGAAAAACTGTTTTTT
many,-,TRBV6-2/TRBV6-3,TRBJ1-1,CASRNPSTGPGTEAFF,TGTGCCAGCAGGAACCCTTCAACAGGGCCGGGCACTGAAGCTTTCTTT
few,-,TRBV7-6,TRBJ2-2,CASSSTDPNTGELFF,TGTGCCAGCAGCTCGACAGACCCAAACACCGGGGAGCTGTTTTTT
few,-,TRBV15,TRBJ1-5,CATSSPNQPQHF,TGTGCCACCAGCAGCCCCAATCAGCCCCAGCATTTT
-,-,TRBV7-2,TRBJ2-2,CASSFITGHHGELFF,TGTGCCAGCAGCTTCATCACAGGGCACCACGGGGAGCTGTTTTTT
few,-,TRBV18,TRBJ1-4,CASSPSGGRNEKLFF,TGTGCCAGCTCGCCCTCGGGGGGCCGGAATGAAAAACTGTTTTTT
few,TRBD2,TRBV14,TRBJ2-3,CASSLQRGGFDTQYF,TGTGCCAGCAGCTTACAGCGGGGGGGCTTCGATACGCAGTATTTT